This T cell receptor beta chain emerged from a study of T cell changes during pregnancy in multiple sclerosis. Per germline, CDR1 SNHLY and CDR2 FYNNEI. This CDR3 contains 12 residues. Trimming removed 7 bases from V and 6 bases from J; junction bases left unmatched: 5. This clone was picked up one time. Data came from immunoSEQ multiplex PCR; TCRdb stores just in-frame clones and leaves some out. The table shows tens of thousands of clones, with just over 90% occurring only once. V is TRBV2 and J is TRBJ1-2, with 7 nucleotides matching TRBD1. This TCR was sampled from a female donor with multiple sclerosis, enrolled in a pregnancy study. Specimen: CD8+ T cells from peripheral blood mononuclear cells, collected after pregnancy. The CDR3 loop reads CASIGQADGYTF. The CDR3 DNA is TGTGCCAGCATTGGACAGGCTGATGGCTACACCTTC.